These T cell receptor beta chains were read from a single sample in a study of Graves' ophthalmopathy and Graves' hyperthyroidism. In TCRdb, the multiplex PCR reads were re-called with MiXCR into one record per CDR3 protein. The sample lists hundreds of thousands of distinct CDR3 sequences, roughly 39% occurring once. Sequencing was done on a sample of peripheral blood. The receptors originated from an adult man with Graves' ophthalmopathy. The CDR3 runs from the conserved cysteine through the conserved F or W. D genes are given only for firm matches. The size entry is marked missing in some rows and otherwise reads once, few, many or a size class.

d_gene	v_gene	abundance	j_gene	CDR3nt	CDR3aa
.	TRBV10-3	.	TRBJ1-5	TGTGCCATCAGTGAGTCGAGAGGGGCAGGGTTTCAGCCCCAGCATTTT	CAISESRGAGFQPQHF
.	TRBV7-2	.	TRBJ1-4	TGTGCCAGCAGCTTAAAGTACGGGAATGAAAAACTGTTTTTT	CASSLKYGNEKLFF
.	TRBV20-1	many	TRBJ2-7	TGCAGTGCTATTGGCGAAGGCGAGCAGTACTTC	CSAIGEGEQYF
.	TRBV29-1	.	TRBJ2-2	TGCAGCGTTGAGGACACTAGAACCTACGAGCTGTTTTTT	CSVEDTRTYELFF
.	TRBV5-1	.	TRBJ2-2	TGCGCCAGCAGCGGCCGGGGGCGTGGCACCGGGGAGCTGTTTTTT	CASSGRGRGTGELFF
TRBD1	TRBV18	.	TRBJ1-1	TGTGCCAGCTCACCGGGACAGGGCGGCGGTGAAGCTTTCTTT	CASSPGQGGGEAFF
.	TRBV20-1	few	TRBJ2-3	TGCAGTGCTAACACGATAAGCACAGATACGCAGTATTTT	CSANTISTDTQYF
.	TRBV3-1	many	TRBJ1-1	TGTGCCAGCAGCCAAGATACGTGGACGGCTTTCTTT	CASSQDTWTAFF
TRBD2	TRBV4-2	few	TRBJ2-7	TGTGCCAGCAGCCCGCGTGCGGGAGCGGGAGCTCGCTACGAGCAGTACTTC	CASSPRAGAGARYEQYF
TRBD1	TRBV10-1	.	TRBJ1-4	TGCGCCAGCGGGGGACAGGGGGGTGAAAAACTGTTTTTT	CASGGQGGEKLFF